The sequence of this T cell receptor beta chain was determined in a study of blood T cell repertoires in COVID-19. Study in general: The origin of the acute and convalescent COVID-19 samples was the United States, Italy and Spain. Sample material is recorded as cDNA or gDNA derived from T cells, B-cell-depleted T cells, or PBMCs.

This clone was detected only a few times. J gave up 0 bases and V 0 bases, and 4 bases lay outside the gene matches. This CDR3 is built from 16 residues. Germline V lookup: CDR1 LGHNA, CDR2 YNFKEQ. Per the study methods: Researchers report that nucleated cell counts were estimated from reference gene primer amplification. The repertoire was sequenced with immunoSEQ multiplex PCR; TCRdb's copy has only in-frame clones and lacks some. V and J calls and clone size follow that table, whereas D and trimming were derived from the DNA. This sample has 200,000 to 250,000 clones, with around 90% found just once.

Sequencing was performed on peripheral blood. The chain couples TRBV4-2 to TRBJ2-7; 8 bases align to TRBD2. The sequence derives from a man between 60 and 70 years old who had recovered from COVID-19. CDR3 protein: CASSQDDSGISYEQYF. CDR3 nucleotide sequence: TGTGCCAGCAGCCAAGATGATAGCGGGATCTCCTACGAGCAGTACTTC.